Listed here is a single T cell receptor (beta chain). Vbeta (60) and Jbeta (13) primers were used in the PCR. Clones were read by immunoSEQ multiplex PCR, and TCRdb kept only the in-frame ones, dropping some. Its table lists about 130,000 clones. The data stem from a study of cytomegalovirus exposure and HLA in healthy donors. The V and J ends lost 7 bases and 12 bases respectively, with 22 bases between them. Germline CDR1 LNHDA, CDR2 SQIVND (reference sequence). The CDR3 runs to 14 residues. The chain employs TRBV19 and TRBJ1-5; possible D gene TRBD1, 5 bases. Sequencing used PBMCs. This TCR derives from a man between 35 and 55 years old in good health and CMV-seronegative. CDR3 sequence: CASTPGRELLVQHF. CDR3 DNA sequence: TGTGCCAGTACCCCGGGCAGGGAATTGTTAGTCCAGCATTTT.